A single sample is the source of the 21 T cell receptor beta chains below, sequenced in a study of early T cells in non-severe SARS-CoV-2 infection. TCRdb passed the 5' RACE reads through MiXCR, listing each CDR3 protein once. The data hold approximately 40,000 distinct CDR3 sequences, with 6% to 7% observed a single time. Sequenced here: whole blood, sampled at baseline. The receptors were sampled from an adult who was a healthcare worker with PCR-confirmed SARS-CoV-2 infection or an uninfected control (not recorded which).

The chain carries TRBV11-2 and TRBJ2-1; D might be TRBD1 (5 bases). This CDR3 region has 14 residues. CDR1 and CDR2 from the germline V gene are SGHAT and FQNNGV. V was pared by 5 bases and J by 4 bases, with 12 bases between. CDR3 nucleotides: TGTGCCAGCAGCCAAGTCCAGGGTTACAATGAGCAGTTCTTC. Protein sequence: CASSQVQGYNEQFF.

The chain links TRBV28 to TRBJ1-4; no reliable D call. CDR1 and CDR2 from the germline V gene are MDHEN and SYDVKM. This CDR3 has 12 residues. Trimming pared 3 bases from V and 16 bases from J, leaving 15 bases between. The CDR3, as DNA: TGTGCCAGCAGTTTTGAGAGCACACCTCCGTTTTTT. Residues: CASSFESTPPFF.

The V call is TRBV6-2 or TRBV6-3, the J call TRBJ2-7, with 8 positions matching TRBD1. V was pared by 6 bases and J by 7 bases, with 11 bases of the junction left unmatched. This CDR3 is built from 14 residues. CDR1 and CDR2 (germline): MNHEY, SVGEGT. This CDR3 reads CASRDTGGTGEQYF. The CDR3 nucleotides read TGTGCCAGCAGAGATACAGGGGGGACTGGGGAGCAGTACTTC.

The chain uses TRBV11-2 and TRBJ2-5; D possibly uses TRBD1 or TRBD2 (5 bases each). In germline, CDR1 is SGHAT, CDR2 FQNNGV. The CDR3 is made up of 15 amino acids. Trimming stripped 5 bases from V and 3 bases from J, with 16 bases between. CDR3 bases: TGTGCCAGCAGCGAGCGGAGGACACAAGAAGAGACCCAGTACTTC. As protein: CASSERRTQEETQYF.

This clonotype was detected ten times or more. The chain's CDR3 is CASSMGLQETQYF. CDR3 DNA: TGTGCCAGTAGTATGGGGCTCCAAGAGACCCAGTACTTC. The chain combines TRBV19 with TRBJ2-5; D is perhaps TRBD1 (5 bases). V shed 3 bases and J shed 1 base, with 6 bases lying between them. This CDR3 region has 13 residues. In germline, CDR1 is LNHDA, CDR2 SQIVND (reference sequence).

A few counts support this clonotype. The gene calls are TRBV3-1 and TRBJ2-7, with a possible D match to TRBD2 (6 bases). V lost 0 bases and J lost 2, with 14 bases in between. The germline gives CDR1 LGHDT, CDR2 YNNKEL (reference sequence). The CDR3 covers 16 residues. The CDR3 sequence: CASSQEGAGSTYEQYF. In DNA, the CDR3 is TGTGCCAGCAGCCAAGAAGGAGCGGGCTCCACCTACGAGCAGTACTTC.

Only a few counts were recorded for this clonotype. The rearrangement links TRBV11-2 to TRBJ1-5; maybe TRBD1 (6 bases). V was clipped by 5 bases and J by 7 bases, with 18 bases between them. The CDR3 covers 15 residues. CDR1 SGHAT and CDR2 FQNNGV come from the germline V gene. Here the CDR3 DNA reads TGTGCCAGCAGCCTAGCCGAGGCAGGGGACCAGCCCCAGCATTTT. Translating it yields CASSLAEAGDQPQHF.

This clonotype was recorded a few times. This chain connects TRBV29-1 to TRBJ1-2; D might be TRBD1 (6 bases). V was cut by 6 bases and J by 6 bases, with 20 bases left in between. The CDR3 extends over 14 amino acids. The V gene's germline CDR1 is SQVTM and CDR2 ANQGSEA. The CDR3 loop is CSVDLQGWADGYTF. For the CDR3, the DNA is TGCAGCGTAGACCTACAGGGCTGGGCCGATGGCTACACCTTC.

This clonotype was observed a few times. The CDR3 here is CASSSTRDYNTGELFF. The CDR3 region has the DNA TGTGCCAGCAGCTCAACCCGGGACTATAACACCGGGGAGCTGTTTTTT. The V gene is TRBV12-3 or TRBV12-4, the J gene TRBJ2-2, with 7 bases that match TRBD2. CDR3 length: 16 amino acids. After removal of 6 bases from V and 2 bases from J, the junction contained 9 bases not matched to a gene.

This clonotype showed up just a few times. The CDR3 DNA sequence: TGTGCCAGCAGGAGCGCGGGTAGCTCCTACAATGAGCAGTTCTTC. Translation gives CASRSAGSSYNEQFF. The genes are TRBV5-4 and TRBJ2-1, with a tentative D call TRBD2 (5 bases). This CDR3 spans 15 amino acids. V was clipped by 5 bases and J by 0 bases, with 12 bases between them. CDR1 and CDR2 (germline): SGHNT, YYREEE (reference sequence).

This clonotype was seen at least ten times. The chain couples TRBV6-6 to TRBJ2-1; either TRBD1 or TRBD2 may supply D (5 bases each). CDR1 and CDR2 (germline): MNHNY, SVGAGI (reference sequence). CDR3 length equals 13 residues. Trimming shortened V by 4 bases and J by 10 bases, and 14 bases separated the two germline ends. The CDR3 reads CASSSGPRAEQFF. CDR3 DNA sequence: TGTGCCAGCAGTTCGGGACCAAGGGCGGAGCAGTTCTTC.

This clonotype has a count of ten or more. The chain has TRBV6-2 or TRBV6-3 and TRBJ2-1; no reliable D call. The CDR3 is 16 amino acids. The ends were cut back, 0 bases at V and 2 bases at J, with 11 bases in the middle. The V gene's germline CDR1 is MNHEY and CDR2 SVGEGT. The DNA of the CDR3 is TGTGCCAGCAGTTACTCGAAGTCTGGGACCTACAATGAGCAGTTCTTC. Amino acids: CASSYSKSGTYNEQFF.

The V gene is TRBV6-6, the J gene TRBJ2-1, with 7 bases matching TRBD2. V was pared by 7 bases and J by 6 bases, with 15 bases of the junction left unmatched. From germline, CDR1 is MNHNY and CDR2 SVGAGI (reference sequence). The CDR3 contains 16 residues. The CDR3, as DNA: TGTGCCAGCACCCCCCCGGGGGAGGGGTTTCTCAATGAGCAGTTCTTC. Its translation is CASTPPGEGFLNEQFF.

This clonotype was counted between two and nine times. In nucleotides, the CDR3 is TGTGCCATCGCCGAGCGGGAGACCTCCTACAATGAGCAGTTCTTC. This sequence encodes CAIAERETSYNEQFF. This chain connects TRBV7-2 to TRBJ2-1; 8 nucleotides line up with TRBD2. From germline, CDR1 is SGHTA and CDR2 FQGNSA. The CDR3 sequence is 15 residues long. V was pared by 10 bases and J by 0 bases, with 8 bases of the junction left unmatched.

V is TRBV6-2 or TRBV6-3 and J is TRBJ1-1; D unresolved. The CDR3 totals 13 residues. Looked up from germline, CDR1 is MNHEY and CDR2 is SVGEGT. With 11 bases removed from V and 5 bases from J, the gap between germline ends came to 18 bases. The CDR3 DNA reads as TGTGCCGTCCTAGGAGGCGGAAGGACTGAAGCTTTCTTT. It encodes CAVLGGGRTEAFF.

The chain is built from TRBV20-1 and TRBJ2-3, with D perhaps TRBD2 (7 bases). The CDR3 totals 15 residues. The V end lost 2 bases, the J end lost 6 bases, and 18 bases lay between the germline ends. From germline, CDR1 is DFQATT and CDR2 SNEGSKA (reference sequence). CDR3 sequence reads: CSARLTGGPGDTQYF. The DNA of the CDR3 is TGCAGTGCTAGATTGACGGGGGGCCCGGGGGATACGCAGTATTTT.

This clonotype was seen at least ten times. This chain links TRBV20-1 with TRBJ2-1, with TRBD2 identical over 7 bases. Germline V lookup: CDR1 DFQATT, CDR2 SNEGSKA (reference sequence). V shed 6 bases and J 7 bases; nucleotides not matched to a gene: 15. The CDR3 consists of 15 residues. CDR3 nucleotides: TGCAGTGCCATACCCGACGGGACTACTGGTAATGAGCAGTTCTTC. As protein: CSAIPDGTTGNEQFF.

This clonotype has at least ten counts. In DNA, the CDR3 is TGTGCCAGCAGCGGACAGGGGGCCCCACCACCTATCCGGGGGCAGTACTTC. As protein: CASSGQGAPPPIRGQYF. The chain employs TRBV12-3 or TRBV12-4 and TRBJ2-7, with 11 bases matching TRBD1. The V segment lost 6 bases and the J segment 9 bases; nucleotides outside the gene matches: 19. The CDR3 length is 17 residues.

This clonotype was counted at least ten times. This sequence joins TRBV7-9 and TRBJ1-1, with TRBD1 identical over 7 bases. This CDR3 has 18 residues. Germline CDR1 and CDR2: SEHNR and FQNEAQ (reference sequence). J was trimmed by 0 bases and V by 4 bases; bases with no gene match: 14. CDR3 sequence (DNA): TGTGCCAGCAGCTCACCGACAGGGCGCCCAACCATGAACACTGAAGCTTTCTTT. Protein: CASSSPTGRPTMNTEAFF. Together with reference TRBV7-9 and TRBJ1-1, the CDR3 gives the full variable domain: DTGVSQNPRHKITKRGQNVTFRCDPISEHNRLYWYRQTLGQGPEFLTYFQNEAQLEKSRLLSDRFSAERPKGSFSTLEIQRTEQGDSAMYLCASSSPTGRPTMNTEAFFGQGTRLTVV.

This clonotype was seen ten or more times. The chain employs TRBV12-3 or TRBV12-4 and TRBJ2-7; D not certain. V was trimmed by 2 bases and J by 7 bases, leaving 6 bases between them. This CDR3 is built from 11 residues. DNA of the CDR3: TGTGCCAGCAGTTTAACGGTGGAGCAGTACTTC. Its translation is CASSLTVEQYF.

This clonotype was seen many times. The chain couples TRBV6-6 to TRBJ2-2, with 9 bases matching TRBD2. The trim removed 0 bases at V and 5 bases at J, leaving 10 bases unmatched. The CDR3 covers 18 residues. Germline CDR1 MNHNY, CDR2 SVGAGI (reference sequence). CDR3 in DNA: TGTGCCAGCAGTTACTCAATCAGCGGGGGGCCGGGTACCGGGGAGCTGTTTTTT. This translates into CASSYSISGGPGTGELFF.